The sequence of this T cell receptor (beta chain) was determined in a study of response to subunit inactivated influenza vaccine. Findings and caveats of the study: The study's authors posited that every seasonal influenza vaccination enlists few new T cells.

In regard to this clonotype: As yet, its antigen is unknown.

Deletions cut 1 base from V and 4 bases from J, with 14 bases between. Germline V gene lookup returns CDR1 DFQATT and CDR2 SNEGSKA (reference sequence). CDR3 length equals 15 residues. From the RT-PCR reads, TCRdb called clonotypes with MiXCR, one entry per CDR3 protein. The table has about 310,000 distinct CDR3 sequences, roughly a fifth seen once. The specimen comprised PBMCs from blood, sampled approximately 20 months after vaccination. The chain combines TRBV20-1 with TRBJ2-1, with D tentatively TRBD2 (6 bases). The TCR originated in a man aged 50-75 years who received an inactivated influenza vaccine. Here the CDR3 reads CSARGLGRFYNEQFF. DNA for the CDR3: TGCAGTGCTAGAGGACTAGGTCGATTTTACAATGAGCAGTTCTTC.